This is a list of T cell receptor beta chains from one sample in a study of cytomegalovirus exposure and HLA in healthy donors. The method was immunoSEQ multiplex PCR; TCRdb's version includes in-frame clones alone and lacks a portion of them. The table shows around 190,000 clones, with about three quarters occurring only once. Sequencing was carried out using PBMCs. The origin of the receptors is a woman aged 25-40 years in good health and CMV-seronegative. Each CDR3 is given with its conserved first and last residue. The D gene is left open where the match is weak. Size is stated for part of the rows, as once, few or many counts, or as a class when the clone is expanded.

TRBJ1-2,NA,NA,TRBV2,CASKREATNYGYTF,TGTGCCAGCAAGAGAGAGGCTACCAACTATGGCTACACCTTC
TRBJ1-2,NA,TRBD1,TRBV4-1,CASSQDSQGGIYYGYTF,TGCGCCAGCAGCCAAGACTCACAGGGGGGTATTTACTATGGCTACACCTTC
TRBJ2-1,NA,TRBD2,TRBV2,CASSEPPSGGAKVGSDEQFF,TGTGCCAGCAGTGAACCCCCTAGCGGGGGGGCGAAGGTGGGTTCGGATGAGCAGTTCTTC
TRBJ1-2,NA,TRBD1,TRBV5-4,CASSLADRATYGYTF,TGTGCCAGCAGCTTGGCCGACAGGGCAACCTATGGCTACACCTTC
TRBJ2-7,once,NA,TRBV5-1,CASSLATNSYEQYF,TGCGCCAGCAGCTTGGCCACTAACTCCTACGAGCAGTACTTC
TRBJ1-1,NA,TRBD1,TRBV27,CASSLSGQVATEAFF,TGTGCCAGCAGTTTATCTGGACAGGTCGCCACTGAAGCTTTCTTT
TRBJ2-7,NA,NA,TRBV6-5,CASSYDGVLDEQYF,TGTGCCAGCAGTTACGACGGGGTTTTGGACGAGCAGTACTTC
TRBJ2-7,NA,TRBD1,TRBV7-9,CASSLRPGQGAYEQYF,TGTGCCAGCAGCCTCCGACCGGGACAGGGCGCATACGAGCAGTACTTC
TRBJ2-7,NA,NA,TRBV6-6,CASRPGLGRPTKQYF,TGTGCCAGCAGACCGGGACTCGGACGGCCTACTAAGCAGTACTTC
TRBJ1-2,NA,NA,TRBV5-6,CASSRTANYGYTF,TGTGCCAGCAGCCGGACAGCAAACTATGGCTACACCTTC
TRBJ1-6,NA,TRBD1,TRBV6-5,CASSYTGQTYNSPLHF,TGTGCCAGCAGTTATACGGGACAGACCTATAATTCACCCCTCCACTTT
TRBJ1-1,few,NA,TRBV19,CATEGSEAFF,TGTGCCACCGAGGGATCTGAAGCTTTCTTT
TRBJ2-1,NA,TRBD2,TRBV6-6,CAHGSGGHNEQFF,TGTGCCCATGGCAGCGGGGGCCACAATGAGCAGTTCTTC
TRBJ1-4,NA,NA,TRBV6-5,CASRPPGGVGEKLFF,TGTGCCAGCAGGCCCCCGGGAGGCGTGGGAGAAAAACTGTTTTTT
TRBJ1-1,few,NA,TRBV10-3,CAIRDSAGEAFF,TGTGCCATCAGAGACAGTGCCGGTGAAGCTTTCTTT
TRBJ2-7,NA,NA,TRBV6-5,CASSKRGEQYF,TGTGCCAGCAGTAAAAGGGGGGAGCAGTACTTC
TRBJ2-7,few,NA,TRBV29-1,CSVGTTGRVASYEQYF,TGCAGCGTAGGTACAACAGGGAGGGTCGCGTCCTACGAGCAGTACTTC
TRBJ2-7,NA,NA,TRBV18,CASSPNGRSSYEQYF,TGTGCCAGCTCACCTAACGGAAGGAGCTCCTACGAGCAGTACTTC
TRBJ1-2,NA,NA,TRBV29-1,CSVEESQYYGYTF,TGCAGCGTTGAAGAAAGTCAGTATTATGGCTACACCTTC
TRBJ2-3,NA,NA,TRBV25-1,CASRAVLGTDNTDTQYF,TGTGCCAGCAGGGCGGTCTTAGGCACGGATAACACAGATACGCAGTATTTT
TRBJ1-1,once,TRBD1,TRBV6-1,CASSLQGVRTEAFF,TGTGCCAGCAGTTTACAGGGGGTGAGGACTGAAGCTTTCTTT
TRBJ1-1,once,NA,TRBV25-1,CASSESGALNTEAFF,TGTGCCAGCAGTGAAAGCGGGGCTTTGAACACTGAAGCTTTCTTT
TRBJ1-5,NA,NA,TRBV6-6,CASSSPGGGNQPQHF,TGTGCCAGCAGTTCCCCGGGGGGTGGCAATCAGCCCCAGCATTTT
TRBJ2-2,NA,TRBD1,TRBV7-9,CASSLEVGTGNTGELFF,TGTGCCAGCAGCTTAGAAGTTGGGACAGGGAACACCGGGGAGCTGTTTTTT
TRBJ2-7,NA,TRBD1,TRBV9,CASSVAPGQTYEQYF,TGTGCCAGCAGCGTAGCTCCGGGACAGACCTACGAGCAGTACTTC
TRBJ2-5,NA,NA,TRBV15,CATSNRQSKETQYF,TGTGCCACCAGCAACAGACAGTCCAAGGAGACCCAGTACTTC
TRBJ1-5,many,NA,TRBV10-2,CASSEVGGRQPQHF,TGCGCCAGCAGTGAGGTTGGGGGCCGTCAGCCCCAGCATTTT
TRBJ2-4,NA,NA,TRBV11-2,CASSPVVTRAKNIQYF,TGTGCCAGCAGCCCCGTGGTCACGCGGGCCAAAAACATTCAGTACTTC
TRBJ2-3,NA,TRBD1,TRBV12-5,CASGLVMGQGADTQYF,TGTGCTAGTGGTTTGGTAATGGGACAGGGGGCAGATACGCAGTATTTT
TRBJ1-4,NA,NA,TRBV4-1,CASSPRGTTNEKLFF,TGCGCCAGCAGCCCAAGGGGAACGACTAATGAAAAACTGTTTTTT
TRBJ2-1,NA,NA,TRBV7-2,CASSLAGSGGYNEQFF,TGTGCCAGCAGCTTAGCTGGCTCAGGAGGGTACAATGAGCAGTTCTTC
TRBJ2-1,once,NA,TRBV6-1,CASSEMSSLSYNEQFF,TGTGCCAGCAGTGAAATGTCGTCCCTTTCGTACAATGAGCAGTTCTTC
TRBJ2-1,NA,NA,TRBV11-3,CASSPGQGQYNEQFF,TGTGCCAGCAGCCCAGGGCAGGGCCAATACAATGAGCAGTTCTTC